The present T cell receptor beta chain was sequenced within a study of blood T cell repertoires in COVID-19. Turning to the study itself: Samples came from the United States, Italy and Spain, spanning acute and convalescent COVID-19. PBMCs, B-cell-depleted T cells, or T cells were the source of the cDNA or gDNA that made up the material.

The CDR3 consists of 11 residues. Trimming shortened V by 0 bases and J by 9 bases, and 6 bases separated the two germline ends. Germline V gives CDR1 MNHEY, CDR2 SVGAGI. Under the authors' procedure: Using reference gene primer amplification, nucleated cell counts were estimated. Data came from immunoSEQ multiplex PCR; TCRdb stores just in-frame clones and leaves some out. V and J calls and clone size are given by that table; D and trimming were obtained from the DNA. The sample carries 150,000 to 250,000 clones, just under 85% recorded once. Material for sequencing was peripheral blood. This chain joins TRBV6-5 and TRBJ2-7, with D possibly being TRBD1 (5 bases). The source is a human donor with acute or convalescent COVID-19. The donor label of this sample is uncertain. The CDR3 protein is CASSYSGAQYF. The CDR3 coding sequence is TGTGCCAGCAGTTACTCTGGGGCGCAGTACTTC.